These T cell receptor beta chains were read from a single sample in a study of PD-L1 blockade in urothelial cancer. Clones were read by immunoSEQ multiplex PCR, and TCRdb kept only the in-frame ones, dropping some. This table holds under 130,000 clones, about 85% found once. This material consisted of PBMCs, taken around atezolizumab (anti-PD-L1) treatment. All receptors derive from a middle-aged man with urothelial cancer. Both conserved end residues are part of each CDR3. The D gene is left open where the match is weak. Clone size is shown for a subset of rows, as once, few, many or a class of expanded clone.

V gene	J gene	clone size	D gene	CDR3 protein	CDR3 DNA
TRBV6-5	TRBJ1-5	few	-	CASSPAGNQPQHF	TGTGCCAGCAGTCCCGCAGGGAATCAGCCCCAGCATTTT
TRBV29-1	TRBJ1-2	-	TRBD1	CSVGRGGAGGYTF	TGCAGCGTGGGGAGAGGGGGCGCGGGTGGCTACACCTTC
TRBV5-4	TRBJ2-1	-	-	CASSWAGRQNEQFF	TGTGCCAGCAGCTGGGCGGGCAGACAAAATGAGCAGTTCTTC
TRBV6-1	TRBJ1-5	-	-	CASSENWQPQHF	TGTGCCAGCAGTGAAAACTGGCAGCCCCAGCATTTT
TRBV18	TRBJ2-5	-	-	CASSTFEETQYF	TGTGCCAGCTCAACTTTTGAGGAGACCCAGTACTTC
TRBV6-5	TRBJ2-3	-	TRBD2	CASKREATDTQYF	TGTGCCAGCAAGCGGGAAGCCACAGATACGCAGTATTTT
TRBV6-5	TRBJ2-7	-	TRBD1	CASSYTRQGKTYEQYF	TGTGCCAGCAGTTACACTCGACAGGGTAAAACCTACGAGCAGTACTTC
TRBV9	TRBJ2-2	-	-	CASSVVGVDTGELFF	TGTGCCAGCAGCGTAGTGGGCGTGGACACCGGGGAGCTGTTTTTT
TRBV7-2	TRBJ2-2	-	TRBD2	CASSSGGASAGELFF	TGTGCCAGCAGCTCGGGGGGGGCTTCGGCCGGGGAGCTGTTTTTT
TRBV19	TRBJ1-1	-	-	CASSTYRQLTEAFF	TGTGCCAGTAGTACCTACCGACAGTTGACTGAAGCTTTCTTT
TRBV11-2	TRBJ2-1	-	-	CASSLTFPNNEQFF	TGTGCCAGCAGCTTAACTTTCCCGAACAATGAGCAGTTCTTC
TRBV19	TRBJ1-2	-	TRBD1	CASRGPWGQGARKDYGYTF	TGTGCCAGTAGGGGACCCTGGGGACAGGGGGCGCGGAAGGACTATGGCTACACCTTC
TRBV19	TRBJ2-1	once	-	CASSATGIRIYNEQFF	TGTGCCAGTAGTGCCACCGGGATCAGGATTTACAATGAGCAGTTCTTC
TRBV18	TRBJ2-2	once	TRBD2	CASSPGTSGRYGTGELFF	TGTGCCAGCTCACCCGGGACTAGCGGGAGATACGGCACCGGGGAGCTGTTTTTT
TRBV10-3	TRBJ1-6	few	TRBD1	CAIRAQGQNNSPLHF	TGTGCCATCAGGGCCCAGGGACAGAATAATTCACCCCTCCACTTT
TRBV28	TRBJ2-3	-	-	CASSFGVSTDTQYF	TGTGCCAGCAGTTTCGGTGTTAGCACAGATACGCAGTATTTT
TRBV7-8	TRBJ2-7	-	TRBD1	CASSKGQGAIYSYEQYF	TGTGCCAGCAGCAAGGGACAGGGGGCCATTTACTCCTACGAGCAGTACTTC
TRBV4-1	TRBJ1-4	few	-	CASSQVNSRRSSEKLFF	TGCGCCAGCAGCCAAGTCAACAGTCGGAGGTCTAGTGAAAAACTGTTTTTT
TRBV5-4	TRBJ1-4	-	TRBD1	CASSQTGQGFEKLFF	TGTGCCAGCAGCCAGACGGGACAGGGGTTTGAAAAACTGTTTTTT
TRBV30	TRBJ2-3	once	TRBD2	CAWGGLAADTQYF	TGTGCCTGGGGGGGACTAGCGGCCGATACGCAGTATTTT
TRBV18	TRBJ1-1	-	-	CASSAQGLNTEAFF	TGTGCCAGCTCAGCCCAGGGCCTGAACACTGAAGCTTTCTTT
TRBV5-5	TRBJ1-5	-	-	CASSLGQGPLQGQPQHF	TGTGCCAGCAGCTTGGGACAAGGCCCCCTCCAGGGCCAGCCCCAGCATTTT
TRBV2	TRBJ2-7	-	TRBD2	CASRRSGNAEQYF	TGTGCCAGCAGGCGCAGCGGGAACGCCGAGCAGTACTTC